This is a list of T cell receptor beta chains from one sample in a study of blood T cell repertoires in COVID-19. Repertoires were generated with immunoSEQ multiplex PCR, while TCRdb's copy carries only in-frame clones and drops some. This sample has about 400,000 clones, with about 90% found just once. Sequenced material: PBMCs or T cells enriched from blood (not recorded which). The receptors stem from a man aged 40-49 years in a cohort exposed to, infected with or recovered from COVID-19 (not recorded which). CDR3s include the opening cysteine and the closing phenylalanine or tryptophan. A D gene is named only where the DNA matches it firmly. A row's size may be missing; if present it is once, few, many or a size class.

V gene	clone size	J gene	D gene	CDR3 DNA	CDR3 protein
TRBV5-1	.	TRBJ2-2	.	TGCGCCAGCAGCTTACAGGGATCCGGGGAGCTGTTTTTT	CASSLQGSGELFF
TRBV27	.	TRBJ1-1	TRBD1	TGTGCCAGCAAGCGCTCAGGGGGTACTGAAGCTTTCTTT	CASKRSGGTEAFF
TRBV19	.	TRBJ1-3	TRBD1	TGTGCCAGTAGTAGGGACAGTCCCATCTTCTCTGGAAACACCATATATTTT	CASSRDSPIFSGNTIYF
TRBV30	once	TRBJ1-4	.	TGTGCCTGGAGTTGGGACATGAATGAAAAACTGTTTTTT	CAWSWDMNEKLFF
TRBV30	.	TRBJ2-7	TRBD1	TGTGCCTGGTGCGCCGGGACAGGGGCCTACGAGCAGTACTTC	CAWCAGTGAYEQYF
TRBV13	few	TRBJ1-6	TRBD1	TGTGCCAGCAGCCCGACAGGGGGCGACTCACCCCTCCACTTT	CASSPTGGDSPLHF
TRBV3-1/TRBV3-2	.	TRBJ1-3	TRBD1	TGTGCCAGCAGCCGGACAATCGGGACAGGGGTCTCCGGAAACACCATATATTTT	CASSRTIGTGVSGNTIYF
TRBV10-3	.	TRBJ1-1	.	TGTGCCATCGGACAGAATACCCCTGAAGCTTTCTTT	CAIGQNTPEAFF
TRBV19	.	TRBJ2-5	TRBD1	TGTGCCAGTAGTACCGTCAGGGGGCTGGGAGAGACCCAGTACTTC	CASSTVRGLGETQYF
TRBV5-1	.	TRBJ2-1	.	TGCGCCAGCACTCGTCCGGGAACCTACAATGAGCAGTTCTTC	CASTRPGTYNEQFF
TRBV3-1/TRBV3-2	.	TRBJ2-5	TRBD2	TGTGCCAGCAGAAGGACTAGCGGTAGAGAGACCCAGTACTTC	CASRRTSGRETQYF
TRBV7-2	.	TRBJ2-7	.	TGTGCCAGCAGCCACAGGGACGGCAATTACGAGCAGTACTTC	CASSHRDGNYEQYF
TRBV18	few	TRBJ1-1	TRBD1	TGTGCCAGCTCATTCACAGGGGCGACCACTGAAGCTTTCTTT	CASSFTGATTEAFF
TRBV21-1	.	TRBJ1-5	.	TGTGCCAGCAGCAAAGAAAAGAACAGGGGAGCGAGCAATCAGCCCCAGCATTTT	CASSKEKNRGASNQPQHF
TRBV15	.	TRBJ2-5	TRBD2	TGTGCCACCAGCAGTGGGACTAGCGGGAGGGCCGGCGGAGAGACCCAGTACTTC	CATSSGTSGRAGGETQYF
TRBV27	.	TRBJ1-5	TRBD1	TGTGCCAGCAGGGGGACAGGGGCTAGTTACAATCAGCCCCAGCATTTT	CASRGTGASYNQPQHF
TRBV2	.	TRBJ1-1	.	TGTGCCAGCAGTGAGGGCAGGGCCATGAACACTGAAGCTTTCTTT	CASSEGRAMNTEAFF
TRBV29-1	.	TRBJ1-5	.	TGCAGCGTTGACGAGGGTATGAATCAGCCCCAGCATTTT	CSVDEGMNQPQHF
TRBV27	.	TRBJ2-7	.	TGTGCCAGCAGTTCGTACGACAGCGCTCCCTACGAGCAGTACTTC	CASSSYDSAPYEQYF
TRBV6-4	.	TRBJ1-6	.	TGTGCCAGCAGTGACTCGGCGGGGTATAATTCACCCCTCCACTTT	CASSDSAGYNSPLHF
TRBV5-6	.	TRBJ1-2	.	TGTGCCAGCAGCGCACAGGGTAACTATGGCTACACCTTC	CASSAQGNYGYTF
TRBV24-1	once	TRBJ2-2	.	TGTGCCACCAGTGATTCAAAAGGGGCCCCGGACACCGGGGAGCTGTTTTTT	CATSDSKGAPDTGELFF
TRBV6-5	.	TRBJ2-3	.	TGTGCCAGCAGTTTCGGGGTCGGCTGGGAAGATACGCAGTATTTT	CASSFGVGWEDTQYF
TRBV19	.	TRBJ2-3	TRBD2	TGTGCCAGTAGTATCCTAGCGGGAGGCAGGGGCACAGATACGCAGTATTTT	CASSILAGGRGTDTQYF
TRBV24-1	.	TRBJ2-3	TRBD2	TGTGCCACCAGTGATTTAGTGCCTAGCGGGACGTCCGCGCAGTATTTT	CATSDLVPSGTSAQYF
TRBV18	.	TRBJ1-2	TRBD1	TGTGCCAGCTCACCAGATTTACAGGGGGCTATCGGCTACACCTTC	CASSPDLQGAIGYTF
TRBV19	.	TRBJ2-4	.	TGTGCCAGTAGCCCCGGGACATACCTCCAAAACATTCAGTACTTC	CASSPGTYLQNIQYF
TRBV4-1	.	TRBJ1-2	.	TGCGCCAGCAGACGTCCAGGGATTAGTGGCTACACCTTC	CASRRPGISGYTF
TRBV6-5	.	TRBJ1-5	.	TGTGCCAGCAGGCCGAGTGGTAGCAATCAGCCCCAGCATTTT	CASRPSGSNQPQHF
TRBV24-1	.	TRBJ1-2	TRBD1	TGTGCCACCAGTGATCCGGGACAGGGGGCGTTCGGCTACACCTTC	CATSDPGQGAFGYTF
TRBV4-2	.	TRBJ2-2	.	TGTGCCAGCAGCCAAGCCGACACTTCGAACACCGGGGAGCTGTTTTTT	CASSQADTSNTGELFF
TRBV9	.	TRBJ1-5	TRBD1	TGTGCCAGCAGCGTTGGGACAGATGGAATCCAGCCCCAGCATTTT	CASSVGTDGIQPQHF
TRBV30	.	TRBJ2-3	.	TGTGCCTGGAGTGTACGGGACACAGATACGCAGTATTTT	CAWSVRDTDTQYF
TRBV5-1	.	TRBJ2-1	.	TGCGCCAGCAGCGAGGGACAAAGGAATGAGCAGTTCTTC	CASSEGQRNEQFF
TRBV5-6	once	TRBJ1-2	.	TGTGCCAGCAGCTTGAGGATGACAGCTAACTATGGCTACACCTTC	CASSLRMTANYGYTF
TRBV6-5	.	TRBJ1-1	.	TGTGCCAGCAGCTACGCTACAGGTGAAGCTTTCTTT	CASSYATGEAFF
TRBV3-1/TRBV3-2	once	TRBJ2-7	TRBD2	TGTGCCAGCAGCCTCGGGACTAACTACGAGCAGTACTTC	CASSLGTNYEQYF
TRBV29-1	few	TRBJ2-1	.	TGCAGCGCTTTGAGAAGAACCAATGAGCAGTTCTTC	CSALRRTNEQFF
TRBV12-2	few	TRBJ2-1	.	TGTGCAAGTCGCTTAGGAGGTTGGGACTACCTCTACAATGAGCAGTTCTTC	CASRLGGWDYLYNEQFF